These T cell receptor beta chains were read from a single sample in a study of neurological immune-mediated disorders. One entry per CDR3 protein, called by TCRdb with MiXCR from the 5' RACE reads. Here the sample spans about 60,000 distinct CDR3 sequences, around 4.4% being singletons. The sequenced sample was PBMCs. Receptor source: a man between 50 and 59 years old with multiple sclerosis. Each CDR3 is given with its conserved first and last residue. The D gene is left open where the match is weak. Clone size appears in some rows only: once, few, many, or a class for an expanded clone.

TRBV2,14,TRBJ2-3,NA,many,TGTGCCAGCAGTGATTTCCATCTAGATAGTACGCAGTATTTT,CASSDFHLDSTQYF
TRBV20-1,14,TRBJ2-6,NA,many,TGCAGTGCTAGAAAGTACTCTGGGGCCAACGTCCTGACTTTC,CSARKYSGANVLTF
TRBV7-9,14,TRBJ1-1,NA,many,TGTGCCAGCAGCTTAACTGGGTTATCGACTGAAGCTTTCTTT,CASSLTGLSTEAFF
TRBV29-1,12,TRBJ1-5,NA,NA,TGCAGCGTTGAATCTTGGAATCAGCCCCAGAATTTT,CSVESWNQPQNF
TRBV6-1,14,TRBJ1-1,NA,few,TGTGCCAGCAGTGAAGTCCCCGGGGTCACTGAAGCTTTCTTT,CASSEVPGVTEAFF
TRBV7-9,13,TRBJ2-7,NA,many,TGTGCCAGCAGTTCAGGGAGCGTCCGCGAGCAGTACTTC,CASSSGSVREQYF
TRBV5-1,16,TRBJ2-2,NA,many,TGCGCCAGCAGCTACGGACAGTCCACCGGCACCGGGGAGCTGTTTTTT,CASSYGQSTGTGELFF
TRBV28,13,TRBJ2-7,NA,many,TGTGCCAGCAGTTTTAACCCGATCCACGAGCAGTACTTC,CASSFNPIHEQYF
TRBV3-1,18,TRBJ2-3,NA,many,TGTGCCAGCAGCCAAGAAGTTCCGGGCGGACGCGCCACAGATACGCAGTATTTT,CASSQEVPGGRATDTQYF
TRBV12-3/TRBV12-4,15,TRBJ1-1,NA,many,TGTGCCAGCAGTCCACCGGGTCCTATGAACACTGAAGCTTTCTTT,CASSPPGPMNTEAFF
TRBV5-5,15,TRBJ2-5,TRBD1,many,TGTGCCAGCAGCAACGGACAGGGAATACAAGAGACCCAGTACTTC,CASSNGQGIQETQYF
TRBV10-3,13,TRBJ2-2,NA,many,TGTGCCATCAGTGAGAGGAGCACCGGGGAGCTGTTTTTT,CAISERSTGELFF
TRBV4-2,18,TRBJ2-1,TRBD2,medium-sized,TGTGCCAGCAGCCAAGATCCGTTGGTAGCGGGAGCTTCGTATGAGCAGTTCTTC,CASSQDPLVAGASYEQFF
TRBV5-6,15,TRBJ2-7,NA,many,TGTGCCAGCAGCCTCGGGACAACGAGCTCCTACGAGCAGTACTTC,CASSLGTTSSYEQYF
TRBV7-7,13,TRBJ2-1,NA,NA,TGTGCCAGCAGCTTTGAAAGGTACAATGAGCAGTTCTTC,CASSFERYNEQFF
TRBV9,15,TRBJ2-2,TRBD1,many,TGTGCCAGCAGCGAAACAGGGGCCAACACCGGGGAGCTGTTTTTT,CASSETGANTGELFF
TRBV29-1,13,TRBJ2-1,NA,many,TGCAGCGCCGGGCGGGACAACTACAATGAGCAGTTCTTC,CSAGRDNYNEQFF
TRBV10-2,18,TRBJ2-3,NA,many,TGCGCCAGCAGTGGTTTTGGCAAAAAGCAGGATGCAACAGATACGCAGTATTTT,CASSGFGKKQDATDTQYF
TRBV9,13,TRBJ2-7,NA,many,TGTGCCAGCAGCGTATATGACTCCTACGAGCAGTACTTC,CASSVYDSYEQYF
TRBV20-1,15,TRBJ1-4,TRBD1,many,TGCAGTGCTAGAGAGGGACAGGGGCTTAATGAAAAACTGTTTTTT,CSAREGQGLNEKLFF
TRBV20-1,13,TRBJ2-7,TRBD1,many,TGCAGTGCTAGGGGGACAGGGACCTACGAGCAGTACTTC,CSARGTGTYEQYF
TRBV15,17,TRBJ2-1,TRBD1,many,TGTGCCACCAGCAGATATCGACAGGGGGCAAAAGACAATGAGCAGTTCTTC,CATSRYRQGAKDNEQFF
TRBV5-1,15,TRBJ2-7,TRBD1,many,TGCGCCAGCAGCCAGATCGGGACAGGATCTGGCGAGCAGTACTTC,CASSQIGTGSGEQYF
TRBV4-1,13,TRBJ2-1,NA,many,TGCGCCAGCAGTATCAATCAATACAATGAGCAGTTCTTC,CASSINQYNEQFF
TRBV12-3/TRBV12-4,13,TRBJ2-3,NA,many,TGTGCCAGCACCCTATACTCAACAGATACGCAGTATTTT,CASTLYSTDTQYF
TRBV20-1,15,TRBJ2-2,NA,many,TGCAGTGCTCCCATTTTTGGGGATCGCACCGGGGAGCTGTTTTTT,CSAPIFGDRTGELFF
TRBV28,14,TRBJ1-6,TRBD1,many,TGTGCCAGCAGCTCCTGGACAGGGAGCTCACCCCTCCACTTT,CASSSWTGSSPLHF
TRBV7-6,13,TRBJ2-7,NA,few,TGTGCCAGCAGCTTATTCGGGAGTAACGAGCAGTACTTC,CASSLFGSNEQYF
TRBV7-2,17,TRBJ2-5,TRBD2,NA,TGTGCCAGCAGCTTAGGTGCAAGCGGGGGGGGTCAAGAGACCCAGTACTTC,CASSLGASGGGQETQYF
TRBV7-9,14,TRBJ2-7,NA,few,TGTGCCAGCAGCTTACACCAGGGGCCCTACGAGCAGTACTTC,CASSLHQGPYEQYF
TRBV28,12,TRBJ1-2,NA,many,TGTGCCAGCACCCGTAGGAGCTATGGCTACACCTTC,CASTRRSYGYTF
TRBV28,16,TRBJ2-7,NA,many,TGTGCCAGCAGTTTCGGCCCGGGACGGGAATCCTACGAGCAGTACTTC,CASSFGPGRESYEQYF
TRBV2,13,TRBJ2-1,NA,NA,TGTGCCAGGGCAGCGGGCGTCTACAATGAGAAGTTCTTC,CARAAGVYNEKFF
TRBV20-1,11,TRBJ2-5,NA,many,TGCAGTGCTAGACCCGGGGAGACCCAGTACTTC,CSARPGETQYF
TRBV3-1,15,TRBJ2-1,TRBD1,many,TGTGCCAGCAGTCAAGATGGGGACAGAAACAATGAGCAGTTCTTC,CASSQDGDRNNEQFF
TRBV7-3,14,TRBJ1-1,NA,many,TGTGCCAGCAGCTTAGCAGGGACGGCCACTGAAGCTTTCTTT,CASSLAGTATEAFF
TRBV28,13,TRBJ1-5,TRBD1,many,TGTGCCAGCCTCAGGGGGGCCGGTCAGCCCCAGAATTTT,CASLRGAGQPQNF
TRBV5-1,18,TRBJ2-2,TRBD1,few,TGCGCCAGTTCGCCGGGACAGGGGTTCGGGCGAGTCACCGGGGAGCTGTTTTTT,CASSPGQGFGRVTGELFF
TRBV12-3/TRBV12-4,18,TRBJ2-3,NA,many,TGTGCCAGCGGAACAGGGAGGCGCGGGGTTCTAAGCACAGATACGCAGTATTTT,CASGTGRRGVLSTDTQYF
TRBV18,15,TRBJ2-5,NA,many,TGTGCCAGCTCACCACCGGTGGGAGAGGGAGAGACCCAGTACTTC,CASSPPVGEGETQYF
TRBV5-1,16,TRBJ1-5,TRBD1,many,TGCGCCAGCAGCTTGGCGGGACAGGGTAGCAATCAGCCCCAGCATTTT,CASSLAGQGSNQPQHF
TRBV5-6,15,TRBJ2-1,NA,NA,TGTGCCAGCTGCTTGGACGGCGGAGGGTGGGATGAGCAGTTCTTC,CASCLDGGGWDEQFF
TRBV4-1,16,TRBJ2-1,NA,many,TGCGCCAGCAGCCAAGAAGGGCGGGGCGGTGTCCATGAGCAGTTCTTC,CASSQEGRGGVHEQFF
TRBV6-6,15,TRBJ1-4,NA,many,TGTGCCAGCAGTGACACACATTGGGACATGGAAAAACTGTTTTTT,CASSDTHWDMEKLFF
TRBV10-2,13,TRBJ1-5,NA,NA,TGCGCCACCCAGAGAAATAGCAATCAGCCCCAGCATTTT,CATQRNSNQPQHF
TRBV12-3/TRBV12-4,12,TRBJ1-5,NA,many,TGTGCCAGCAGTTCCGACAGACAGCCCCAGCATTTT,CASSSDRQPQHF
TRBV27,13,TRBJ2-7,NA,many,TGTGCCAGCAGTTTGACGGCAAGGGCCGAGCAGTACTTC,CASSLTARAEQYF
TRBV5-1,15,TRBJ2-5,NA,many,TGCGCCAGCAGCCCGCAGGAGGGCCGGTGGGAGACCCAGTACTTC,CASSPQEGRWETQYF
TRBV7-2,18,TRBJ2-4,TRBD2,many,TGTGCCAGCAGCCTAGGACTAGCGGACACACTAGCCAAAAACATTCAGTACTTC,CASSLGLADTLAKNIQYF
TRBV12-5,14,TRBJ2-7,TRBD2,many,TGTGCTAGTGGAACTAGCGGGAGCGGTCACGAGCAGTACTTC,CASGTSGSGHEQYF
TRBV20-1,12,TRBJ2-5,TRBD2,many,TGCAGTGCTACTAGCGGCCAAGAGACCCAGTACTTC,CSATSGQETQYF
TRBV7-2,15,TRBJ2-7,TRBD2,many,TGTGCCAGCAGCGACCGGGGGGGCGGGTTCTCCGAGCAGTACTTC,CASSDRGGGFSEQYF
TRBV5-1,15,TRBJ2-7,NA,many,TGCGCCAGCAGCTTGGTTGGGGGGAGATCCTACGAGCAGTACTTC,CASSLVGGRSYEQYF
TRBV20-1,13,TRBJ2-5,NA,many,TGCAGTGCTAGCTGGGTCCAAGAAGAGACCCAGTACTTC,CSASWVQEETQYF